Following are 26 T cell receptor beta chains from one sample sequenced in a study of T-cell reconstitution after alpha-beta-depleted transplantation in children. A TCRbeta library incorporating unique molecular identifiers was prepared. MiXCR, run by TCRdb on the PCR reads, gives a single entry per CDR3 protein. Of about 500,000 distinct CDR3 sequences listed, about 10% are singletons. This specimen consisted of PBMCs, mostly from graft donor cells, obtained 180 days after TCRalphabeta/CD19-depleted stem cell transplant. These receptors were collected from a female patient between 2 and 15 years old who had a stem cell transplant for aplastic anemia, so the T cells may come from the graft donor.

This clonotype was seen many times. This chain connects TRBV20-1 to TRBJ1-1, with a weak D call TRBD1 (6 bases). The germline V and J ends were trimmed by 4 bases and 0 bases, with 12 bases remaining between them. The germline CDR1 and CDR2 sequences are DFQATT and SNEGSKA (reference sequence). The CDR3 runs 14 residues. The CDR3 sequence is CSAKRAGVNTEAFF. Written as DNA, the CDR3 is TGCAGTGCTAAAAGGGCAGGGGTGAACACTGAAGCTTTCTTT.

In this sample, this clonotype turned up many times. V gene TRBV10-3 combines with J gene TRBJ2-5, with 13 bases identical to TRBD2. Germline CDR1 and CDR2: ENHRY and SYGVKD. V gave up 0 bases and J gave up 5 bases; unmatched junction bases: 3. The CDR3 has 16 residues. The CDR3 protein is CAISESPTSGGETQYF. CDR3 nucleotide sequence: TGTGCCATCAGTGAGTCGCCGACTAGCGGGGGGGAGACCCAGTACTTC.

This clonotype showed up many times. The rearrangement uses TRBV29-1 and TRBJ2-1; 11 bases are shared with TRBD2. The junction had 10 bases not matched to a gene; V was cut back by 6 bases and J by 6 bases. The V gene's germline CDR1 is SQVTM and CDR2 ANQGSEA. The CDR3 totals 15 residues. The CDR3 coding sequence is TGCAGCGTCCCCGGGACTAGCGGCAGGGGCAATGAGCAGTTCTTC. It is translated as CSVPGTSGRGNEQFF.

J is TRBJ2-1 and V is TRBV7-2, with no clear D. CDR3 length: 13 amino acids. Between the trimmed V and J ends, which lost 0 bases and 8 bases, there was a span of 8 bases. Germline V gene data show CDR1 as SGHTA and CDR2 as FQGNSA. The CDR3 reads CASSLAEVDEQFF. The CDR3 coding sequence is TGTGCCAGCAGCTTAGCCGAGGTGGATGAGCAGTTCTTC.

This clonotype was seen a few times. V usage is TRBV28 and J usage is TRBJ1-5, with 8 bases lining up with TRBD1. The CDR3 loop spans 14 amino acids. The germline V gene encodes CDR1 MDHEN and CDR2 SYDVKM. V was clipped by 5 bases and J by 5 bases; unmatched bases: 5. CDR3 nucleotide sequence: TGTGCCAGCAGTCATGGACAGGGAGATCAGCCCCAGCATTTT. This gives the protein CASSHGQGDQPQHF.

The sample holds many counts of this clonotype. For the CDR3, the DNA is TGTGCCAGCAGTTGGTGGACCCACACTGAAGCTTTCTTT. Protein: CASSWWTHTEAFF. The genes are TRBV12-3 or TRBV12-4 and TRBJ1-1; no clear D gene. With 4 bases removed from V and 3 bases from J, the gap between germline ends came to 9 bases. The CDR3 runs 13 residues.

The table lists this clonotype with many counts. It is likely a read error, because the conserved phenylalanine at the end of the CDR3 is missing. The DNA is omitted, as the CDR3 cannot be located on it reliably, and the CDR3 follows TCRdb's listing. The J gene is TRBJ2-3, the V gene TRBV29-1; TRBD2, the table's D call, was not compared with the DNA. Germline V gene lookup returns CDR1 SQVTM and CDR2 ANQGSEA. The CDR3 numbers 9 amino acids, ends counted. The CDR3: CSVEDGLGV.

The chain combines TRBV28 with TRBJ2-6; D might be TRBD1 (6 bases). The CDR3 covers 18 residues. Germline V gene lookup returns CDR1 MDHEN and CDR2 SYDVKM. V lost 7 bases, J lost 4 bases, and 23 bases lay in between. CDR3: CASKGGAWLVSGANVLTF. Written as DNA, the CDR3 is TGTGCCAGCAAAGGGGGAGCGTGGTTAGTCTCCGGGGCCAACGTCCTGACTTTC.

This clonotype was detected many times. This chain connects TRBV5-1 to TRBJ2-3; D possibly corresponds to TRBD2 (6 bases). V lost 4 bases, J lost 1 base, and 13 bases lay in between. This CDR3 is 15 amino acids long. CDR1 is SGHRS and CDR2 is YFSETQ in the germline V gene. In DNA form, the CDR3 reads TGCGCCAGCAGCCCTAAGTGGGAGGGCACAGATACGCAGTATTTT. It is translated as CASSPKWEGTDTQYF.

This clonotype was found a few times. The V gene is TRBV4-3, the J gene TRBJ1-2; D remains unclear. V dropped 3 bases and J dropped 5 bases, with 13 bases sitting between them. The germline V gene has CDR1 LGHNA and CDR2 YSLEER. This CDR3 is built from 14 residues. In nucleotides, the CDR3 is TGCGCCAGCAGCCATTTTAGGACGGATTATGGCTACACCTTC. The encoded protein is CASSHFRTDYGYTF.

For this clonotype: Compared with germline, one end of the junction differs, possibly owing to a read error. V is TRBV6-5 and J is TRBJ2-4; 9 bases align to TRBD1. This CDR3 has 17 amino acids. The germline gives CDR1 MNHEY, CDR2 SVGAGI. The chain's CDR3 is CATSYSWTGVAKNIQYF. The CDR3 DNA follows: TGTGCCACCAGTTACTCCTGGACAGGGGTAGCCAAAAACATTCAGTACTTC.

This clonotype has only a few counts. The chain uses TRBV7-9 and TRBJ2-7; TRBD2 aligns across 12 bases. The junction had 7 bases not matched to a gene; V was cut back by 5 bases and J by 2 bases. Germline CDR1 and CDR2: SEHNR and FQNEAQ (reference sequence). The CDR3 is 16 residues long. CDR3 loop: CASSPRLAGETYEQYF. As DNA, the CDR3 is TGTGCCAGCAGCCCACGACTAGCGGGAGAAACCTACGAGCAGTACTTC.

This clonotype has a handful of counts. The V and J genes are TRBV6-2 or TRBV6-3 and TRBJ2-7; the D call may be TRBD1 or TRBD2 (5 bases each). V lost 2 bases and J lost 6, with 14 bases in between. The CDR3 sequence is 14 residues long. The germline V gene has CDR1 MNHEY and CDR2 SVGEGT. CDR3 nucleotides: TGTGCCAGCAGTTACGGGCGCTATGGGGGCGAGCAGTACGTC. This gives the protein CASSYGRYGGEQYV.

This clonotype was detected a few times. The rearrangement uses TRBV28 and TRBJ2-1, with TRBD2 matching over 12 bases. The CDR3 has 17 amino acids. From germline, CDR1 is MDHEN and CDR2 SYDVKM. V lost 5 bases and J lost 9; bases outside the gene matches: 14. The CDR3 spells CASSLLPSSGRAGEQFF. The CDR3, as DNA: TGTGCCAGCAGTCTCCTCCCCTCTAGCGGGAGGGCCGGTGAGCAGTTCTTC.

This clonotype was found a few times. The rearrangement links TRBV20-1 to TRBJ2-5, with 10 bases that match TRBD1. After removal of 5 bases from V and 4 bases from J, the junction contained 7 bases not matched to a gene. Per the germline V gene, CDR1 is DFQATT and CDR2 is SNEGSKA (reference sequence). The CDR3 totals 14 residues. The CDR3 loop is CSARPWTGGETQYF. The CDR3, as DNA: TGCAGTGCTCGGCCCTGGACAGGGGGAGAGACCCAGTACTTC.

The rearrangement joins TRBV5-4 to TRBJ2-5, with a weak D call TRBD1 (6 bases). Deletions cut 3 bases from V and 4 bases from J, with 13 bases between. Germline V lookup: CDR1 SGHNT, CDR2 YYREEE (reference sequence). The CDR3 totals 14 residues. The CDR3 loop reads CASSSGHPPETQYF. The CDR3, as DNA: TGTGCCAGCAGCTCGGGACACCCACCAGAGACCCAGTACTTC. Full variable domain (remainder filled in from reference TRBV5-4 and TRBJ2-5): ETGVTQSPTHLIKTRGQQVTLRCSSQSGHNTVSWYQQALGQGPQFIFQYYREEENGRGNFPPRFSGLQFPNYSSELNVNALELDDSALYLCASSSGHPPETQYFGPGTRLLVL.

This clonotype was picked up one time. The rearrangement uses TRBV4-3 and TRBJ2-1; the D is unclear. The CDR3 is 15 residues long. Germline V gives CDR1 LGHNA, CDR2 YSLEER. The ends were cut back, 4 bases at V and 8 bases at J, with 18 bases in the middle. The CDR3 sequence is CASSPFDMVDDEQFF. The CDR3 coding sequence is TGCGCCAGCAGCCCATTTGATATGGTCGACGATGAGCAGTTCTTC.

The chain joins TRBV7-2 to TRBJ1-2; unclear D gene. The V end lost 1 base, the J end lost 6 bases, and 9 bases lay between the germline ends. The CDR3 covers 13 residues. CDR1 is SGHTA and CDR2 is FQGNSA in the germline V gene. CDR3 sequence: CASSLVMWNGYTF. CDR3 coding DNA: TGTGCCAGCAGCTTAGTTATGTGGAATGGCTACACCTTC.

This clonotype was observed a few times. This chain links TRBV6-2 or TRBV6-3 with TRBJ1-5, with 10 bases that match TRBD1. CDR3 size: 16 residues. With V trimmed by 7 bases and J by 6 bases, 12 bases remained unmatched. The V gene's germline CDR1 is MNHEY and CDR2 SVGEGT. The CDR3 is CASTAGKDRGIQPQHF. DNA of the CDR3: TGTGCCAGCACCGCTGGGAAGGACAGGGGGATTCAGCCCCAGCATTTT.

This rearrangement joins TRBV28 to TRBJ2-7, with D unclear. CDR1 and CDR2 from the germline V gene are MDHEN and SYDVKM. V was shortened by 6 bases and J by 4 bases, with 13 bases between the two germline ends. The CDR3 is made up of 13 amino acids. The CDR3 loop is CASRLTTRYEQYF. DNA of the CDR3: TGTGCCAGCAGGCTAACGACACGTTACGAGCAGTACTTC.

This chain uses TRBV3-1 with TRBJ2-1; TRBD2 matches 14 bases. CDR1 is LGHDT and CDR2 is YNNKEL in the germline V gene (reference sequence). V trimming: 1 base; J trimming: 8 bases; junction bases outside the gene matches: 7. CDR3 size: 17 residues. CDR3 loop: CASSQVSGTSGSYEQFF. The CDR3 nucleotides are TGTGCCAGCAGCCAAGTGTCCGGGACTAGCGGGAGCTATGAGCAGTTCTTC.

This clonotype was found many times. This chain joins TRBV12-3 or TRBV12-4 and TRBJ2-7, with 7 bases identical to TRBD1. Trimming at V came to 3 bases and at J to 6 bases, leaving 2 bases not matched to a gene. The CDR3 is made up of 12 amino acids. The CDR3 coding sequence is TGTGCCAGCAGTTTCGCAGGGGGCGAGCAGTACTTC. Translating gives CASSFAGGEQYF.

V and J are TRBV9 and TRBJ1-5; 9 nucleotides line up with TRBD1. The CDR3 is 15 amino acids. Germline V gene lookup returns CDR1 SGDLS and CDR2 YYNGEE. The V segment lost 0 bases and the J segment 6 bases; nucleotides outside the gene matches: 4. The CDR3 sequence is CASSVAPDRGQPQHF. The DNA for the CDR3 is TGTGCCAGCAGCGTAGCTCCGGACAGGGGTCAGCCCCAGCATTTT.

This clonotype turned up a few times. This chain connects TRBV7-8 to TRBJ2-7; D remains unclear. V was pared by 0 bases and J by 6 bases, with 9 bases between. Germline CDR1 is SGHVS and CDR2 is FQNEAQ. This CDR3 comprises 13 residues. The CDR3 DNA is TGTGCCAGCAGCTTAGCTCCCGGTGGCGAGCAGTACGTC. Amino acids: CASSLAPGGEQYV.

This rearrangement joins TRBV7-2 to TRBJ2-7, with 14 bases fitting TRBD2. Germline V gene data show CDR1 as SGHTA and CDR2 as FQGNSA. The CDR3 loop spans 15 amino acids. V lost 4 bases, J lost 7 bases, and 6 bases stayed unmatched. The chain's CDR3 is CASSWGLAGDGEQYF. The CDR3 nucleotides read TGTGCCAGCAGCTGGGGACTAGCGGGAGACGGAGAGCAGTACTTC.

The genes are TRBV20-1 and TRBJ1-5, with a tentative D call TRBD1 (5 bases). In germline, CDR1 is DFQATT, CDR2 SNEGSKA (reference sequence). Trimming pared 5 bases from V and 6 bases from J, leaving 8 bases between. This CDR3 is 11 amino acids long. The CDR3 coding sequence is TGCAGTGCTGGGGGGGGTCAGCCCCAGCATTTT. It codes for CSAGGGQPQHF.